The present TCR beta chain was sequenced within a study of regulatory T cells in long-lasting Graves disease. Building the TCR beta libraries relied on iRepertoire HTBI primers, and CDR3 regions underwent Arm-PCR. TCRdb independently ran MiXCR on the multiplex PCR reads; one entry per CDR3 protein. The sample contains roughly 260,000 distinct CDR3 sequences, roughly 18% of which appear only once. As for time point: newly diagnosed GD, antithyroid drugs for less than 3 months. The authors made the TCR library using RNA they extracted from PBMCs. The CDR3 has 14 residues. The germline V gene has CDR1 MNHEY and CDR2 SMNVEV (reference sequence). This clonotype showed up just a few times. One end of the junction is discordant with germline, which a read error may explain. This same sample was also taken into another study, of T cells in Graves' hyperthyroidism and ophthalmopathy. That work contributes: Most clonotypes expanded in the thyroid (above 0.001) were also present in blood.

The sequence was obtained from a woman under 40 with Graves disease. The chain employs TRBV27 and TRBJ1-2; 8 bases match TRBD1. The specimen comprised peripheral blood mononuclear cells (PBMCs), sampled at new diagnosis, from a patient treated with antithyroid drugs. The CDR3 sequence is CTSSSRQGNYGYTF. Here the CDR3 DNA reads TGTACCAGCAGTTCGCGACAGGGGAACTATGGCTACACCTTC.